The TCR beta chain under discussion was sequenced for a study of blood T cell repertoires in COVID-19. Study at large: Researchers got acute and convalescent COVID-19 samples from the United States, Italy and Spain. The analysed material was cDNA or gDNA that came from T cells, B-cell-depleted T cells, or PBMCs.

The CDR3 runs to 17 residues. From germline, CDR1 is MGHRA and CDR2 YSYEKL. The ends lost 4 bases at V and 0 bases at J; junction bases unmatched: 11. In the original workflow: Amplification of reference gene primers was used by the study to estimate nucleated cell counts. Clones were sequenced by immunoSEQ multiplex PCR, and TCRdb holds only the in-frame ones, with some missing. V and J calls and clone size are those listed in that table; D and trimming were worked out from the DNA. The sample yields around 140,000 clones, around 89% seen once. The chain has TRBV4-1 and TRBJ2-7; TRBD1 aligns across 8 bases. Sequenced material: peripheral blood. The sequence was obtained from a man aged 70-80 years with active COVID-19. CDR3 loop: CASSLQGAGPSSYEQYF. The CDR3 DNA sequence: TGCGCCAGCAGCCTCCAGGGGGCGGGACCCAGCTCCTACGAGCAGTACTTC.